This T cell receptor beta chain was found in a study of blood T cell repertoires in COVID-19. Looking at the study overall: Spain, Italy and the United States supplied samples that represented acute and convalescent COVID-19. The cDNA or gDNA used as material had been derived from T cells, B-cell-depleted T cells, or PBMCs.

Authors' methods: Quantification of nucleated cells was approximated via reference gene primer amplification. Profiled with immunoSEQ multiplex PCR; TCRdb holds only in-frame clones, not every one. V and J calls and clone size come straight from that table; D and trimming were deduced from the DNA. The sample has a few hundred thousand clones; about 85% are singletons. This CDR3 region has 14 residues. V was pared by 4 bases and J by 7 bases, with 5 bases of the junction left unmatched. Germline values: CDR1 MDHEN, CDR2 SYDVKM. The chain has TRBV28 and TRBJ2-1; 9 bases line up with TRBD2. Input material: peripheral blood. This TCR was sampled from a man younger than 40 with active or convalescent COVID-19. The CDR3 sequence is CASSSGLAINEQFF. The CDR3 coding sequence is TGTGCCAGCAGTTCGGGACTAGCTATAAATGAGCAGTTCTTC.